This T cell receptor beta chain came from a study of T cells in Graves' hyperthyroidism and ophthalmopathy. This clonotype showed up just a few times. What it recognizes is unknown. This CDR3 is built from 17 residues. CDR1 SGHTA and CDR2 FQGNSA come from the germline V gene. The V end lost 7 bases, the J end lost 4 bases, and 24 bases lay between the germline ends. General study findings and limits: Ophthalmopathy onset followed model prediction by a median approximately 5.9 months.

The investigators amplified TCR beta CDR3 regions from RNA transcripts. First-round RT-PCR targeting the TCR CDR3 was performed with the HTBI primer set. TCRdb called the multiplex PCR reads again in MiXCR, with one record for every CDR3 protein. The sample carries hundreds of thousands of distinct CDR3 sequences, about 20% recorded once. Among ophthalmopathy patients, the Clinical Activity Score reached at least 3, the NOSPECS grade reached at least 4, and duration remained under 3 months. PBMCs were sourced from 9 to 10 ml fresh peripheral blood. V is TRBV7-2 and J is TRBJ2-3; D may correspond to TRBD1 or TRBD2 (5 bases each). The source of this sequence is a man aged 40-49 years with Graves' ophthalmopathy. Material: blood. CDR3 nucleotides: TGTGCCAGCACCGCCTCCCTCGGGACCATGGGGTCAGATACGCAGTATTTT. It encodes CASTASLGTMGSDTQYF. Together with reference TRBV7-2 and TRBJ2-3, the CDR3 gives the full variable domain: GAGVSQSPSNKVTEKGKDVELRCDPISGHTALYWYRQSLGQGLEFLIYFQGNSAPDKSGLPSDRFSAERTGGSVSTLTIQRTQQEDSAVYLCASTASLGTMGSDTQYFGPGTRLTVL.